The 2 T cell receptor beta chains below come from one sample, sequenced in a study of CD4 T cell repertoires in COVID-19. Their antigens are not known. The method was immunoSEQ multiplex PCR; TCRdb's version includes in-frame clones alone and lacks a portion of them. The table shows some 700 clones, with approximately 11% occurring only once. Antigen-reactive proliferating T cell lines came from CFSE-labeled cells given autologous monocytes and SARS-CoV-2 spike or nucleoprotein. The specimen was effector memory CD4+ T cells, cultured in vitro, collected after recovery from COVID-19. The receptors derive from a human donor who had COVID-19.

This clone turned up a few times. The CDR3: CASSYMEINQPQHF. The CDR3 DNA reads TGTGCCAGCAGTTACATGGAAATCAATCAGCCCCAGCATTTT. The chain couples TRBV6-6 to TRBJ1-5; D uncertain. Per the germline V gene, CDR1 is MNHNY and CDR2 is SVGAGI (reference sequence). V lost 2 bases and J lost 3, with 8 bases in between. The CDR3 has 14 residues.

By share, this clone ranks as large (0.1 to 1%). The chain recombines TRBV18 with TRBJ2-7; tentative D call: TRBD1 (5 bases). The CDR3 runs to 15 residues. Trimming took 3 bases from V and 5 from J, leaving 17 bases between them. Germline CDR1 reads KGHSH; CDR2 reads LQKENI. The CDR3 spells CASSPAPQGVNEQYF. The CDR3 DNA follows: TGTGCCAGCTCACCCGCGCCCCAGGGTGTAAACGAGCAGTACTTC.